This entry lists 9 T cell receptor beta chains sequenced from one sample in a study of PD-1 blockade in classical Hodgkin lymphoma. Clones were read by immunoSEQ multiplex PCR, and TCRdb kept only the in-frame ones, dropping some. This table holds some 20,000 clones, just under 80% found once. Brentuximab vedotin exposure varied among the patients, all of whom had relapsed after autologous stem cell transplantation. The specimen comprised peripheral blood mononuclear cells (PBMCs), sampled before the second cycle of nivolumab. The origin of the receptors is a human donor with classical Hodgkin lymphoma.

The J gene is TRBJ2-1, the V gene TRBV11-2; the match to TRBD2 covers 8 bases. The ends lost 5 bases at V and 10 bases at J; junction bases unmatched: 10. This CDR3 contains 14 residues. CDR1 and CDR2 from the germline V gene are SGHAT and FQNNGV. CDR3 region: CASSPGGARDEQFF. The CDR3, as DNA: TGTGCCAGCAGCCCCGGGGGGGCTCGGGACGAGCAGTTCTTC. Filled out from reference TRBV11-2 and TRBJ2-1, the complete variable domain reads EAGVAQSPRYKIIEKRQSVAFWCNPISGHATLYWYQQILGQGPKLLIQFQNNGVVDDSQLPKDRFSAERLKGVDSTLKIQPAKLEDSAVYLCASSPGGARDEQFFGPGTRLTVL.

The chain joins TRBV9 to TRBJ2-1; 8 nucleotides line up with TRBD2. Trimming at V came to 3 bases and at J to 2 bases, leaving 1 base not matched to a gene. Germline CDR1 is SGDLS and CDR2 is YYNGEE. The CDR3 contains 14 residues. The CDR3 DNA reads TGTGCCAGCAGCGCCGGGAGGGCCTACAATGAGCAGTTCTTC. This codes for CASSAGRAYNEQFF.

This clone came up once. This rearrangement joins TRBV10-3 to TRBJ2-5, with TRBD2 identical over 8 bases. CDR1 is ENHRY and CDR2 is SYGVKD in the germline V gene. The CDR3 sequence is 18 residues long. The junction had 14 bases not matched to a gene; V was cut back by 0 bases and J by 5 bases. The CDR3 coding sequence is TGTGCCATCAGTGAGTCGGGGTTGTGGAGCGGGGGCAAGGAGACCCAGTACTTC. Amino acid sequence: CAISESGLWSGGKETQYF.

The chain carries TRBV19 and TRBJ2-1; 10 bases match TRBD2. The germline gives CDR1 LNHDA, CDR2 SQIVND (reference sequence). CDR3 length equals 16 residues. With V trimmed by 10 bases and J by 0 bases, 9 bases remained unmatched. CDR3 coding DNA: TGTGCCACTGCTAGCGGGGGATTAAGCTCCTACAATGAGCAGTTCTTC. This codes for CATASGGLSSYNEQFF.

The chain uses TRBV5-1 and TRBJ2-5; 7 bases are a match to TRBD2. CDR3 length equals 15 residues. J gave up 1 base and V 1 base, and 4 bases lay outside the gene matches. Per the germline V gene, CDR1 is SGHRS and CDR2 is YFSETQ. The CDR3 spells CASSLTSAFQETQYF. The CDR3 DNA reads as TGCGCCAGCAGCTTGACTAGCGCCTTCCAAGAGACCCAGTACTTC.

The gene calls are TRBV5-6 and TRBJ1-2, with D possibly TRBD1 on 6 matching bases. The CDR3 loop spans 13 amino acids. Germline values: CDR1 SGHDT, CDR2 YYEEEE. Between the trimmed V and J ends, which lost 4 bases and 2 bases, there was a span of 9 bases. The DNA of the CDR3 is TGTGCCAGCAGCGTGGACAGAAACTATGGCTACACCTTC. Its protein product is CASSVDRNYGYTF.

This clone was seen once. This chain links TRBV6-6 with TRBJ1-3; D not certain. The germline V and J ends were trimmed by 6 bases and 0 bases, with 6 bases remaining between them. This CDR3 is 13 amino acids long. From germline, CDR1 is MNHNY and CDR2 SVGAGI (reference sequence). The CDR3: CASRHRSGNTIYF. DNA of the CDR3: TGTGCCAGCAGGCACCGCTCTGGAAACACCATATATTTT.

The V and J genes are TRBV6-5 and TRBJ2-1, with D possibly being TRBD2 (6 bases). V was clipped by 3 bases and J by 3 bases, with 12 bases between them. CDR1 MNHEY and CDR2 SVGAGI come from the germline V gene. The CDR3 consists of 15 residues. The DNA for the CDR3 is TGTGCCAGCAGTTATAGGACTATTCACTACAATGAGCAGTTCTTC. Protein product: CASSYRTIHYNEQFF.

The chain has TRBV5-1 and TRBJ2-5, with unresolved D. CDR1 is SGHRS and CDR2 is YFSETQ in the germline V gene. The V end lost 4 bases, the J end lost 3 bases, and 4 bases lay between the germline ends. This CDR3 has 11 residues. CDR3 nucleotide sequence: TGCGCCAGCAGCGTAAAAGAGACCCAGTACTTC. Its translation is CASSVKETQYF.